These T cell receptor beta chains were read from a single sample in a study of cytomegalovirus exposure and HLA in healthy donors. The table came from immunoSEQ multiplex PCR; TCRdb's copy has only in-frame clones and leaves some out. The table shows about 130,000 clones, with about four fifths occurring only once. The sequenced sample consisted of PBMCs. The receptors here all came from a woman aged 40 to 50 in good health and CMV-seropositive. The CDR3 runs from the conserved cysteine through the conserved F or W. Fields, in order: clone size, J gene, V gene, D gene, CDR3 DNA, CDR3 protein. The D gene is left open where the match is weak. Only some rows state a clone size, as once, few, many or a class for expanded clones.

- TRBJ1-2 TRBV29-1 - TGCAGCGTTGATGCGGGCCCCTATGGCTACACCTTC CSVDAGPYGYTF
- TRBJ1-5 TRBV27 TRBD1 TGTGCCAGCAGTTTACGAGGGGGCGGGCAGCCCCAGCATTTT CASSLRGGGQPQHF
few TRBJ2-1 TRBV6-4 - TGTGCCAGCAGTATCAGGCCAAACAATGAGCAGTTCTTC CASSIRPNNEQFF
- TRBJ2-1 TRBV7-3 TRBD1 TGTGCCAGCAGCTCAGGGGGATACAATGAGCAGTTCTTC CASSSGGYNEQFF
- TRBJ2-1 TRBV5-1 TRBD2 TGCGCCAGCAGCTACGGGACTACCAATGAGCAGTTCTTC CASSYGTTNEQFF
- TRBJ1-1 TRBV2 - TGTGCCAGCAACCCCGCGGGGGGGTCCACTGAAGCTTTCTTT CASNPAGGSTEAFF
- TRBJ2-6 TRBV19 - TGTGCCAGTAGTAATCACAGGGTTTTTGGGGCCAACGTCCTGACTTTC CASSNHRVFGANVLTF
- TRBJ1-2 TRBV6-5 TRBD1 TGTGCCAGCAGTTACAGGGGGCTTAACTATGGCTACACCTTC CASSYRGLNYGYTF
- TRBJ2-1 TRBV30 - TGTGCCTGGAGCCCTCTGGGGGGTGAGCAGTTCTTC CAWSPLGGEQFF
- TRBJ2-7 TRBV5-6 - TGTGCCAGCAGCTTGGGATTTTCTAACAGGGCAGTTGGCGAGCAGTACTTC CASSLGFSNRAVGEQYF
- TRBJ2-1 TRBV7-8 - TGTGCCAGCAGCTTAGCCCCGAGGCTCCGCGGTCCCTACAATGAGCAGTTCTTC CASSLAPRLRGPYNEQFF
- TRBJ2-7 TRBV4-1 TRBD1 TGCGCCAGCAGCCATATCGGGACAGGGTCCCACGAGCAGTACTTC CASSHIGTGSHEQYF
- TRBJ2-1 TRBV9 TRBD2 TGTGCCAGCAGCGAAAAGAGCGGGGCGAGCTCCTACAATGAGCAGTTCTTC CASSEKSGASSYNEQFF
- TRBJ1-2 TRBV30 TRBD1 TGTGCCTCAGACAGGGGGCGCAGTGGCTACACCTTC CASDRGRSGYTF
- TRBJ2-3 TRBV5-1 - TGCGCCAGCAGGCAGGCATCGCAAGTCGATACGCAGTATTTT CASRQASQVDTQYF
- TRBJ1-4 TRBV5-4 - TGTGCCAGCAGCTCGCCAGGAGCCGGGGATGAAAAACTGTTTTTT CASSSPGAGDEKLFF
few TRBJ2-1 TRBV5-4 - TGTGCCAGCAGCACCCGGGAAGGGATTGCAGGCCATGAGCAGTTCTTC CASSTREGIAGHEQFF
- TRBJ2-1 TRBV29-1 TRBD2 TGCAGCGTTGAACCGGGGGGCGGGGGGGCCTACAATGAGCAGTTCTTC CSVEPGGGGAYNEQFF
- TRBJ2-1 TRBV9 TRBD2 TGTGCCAGCAGCGTAGATCCGCCGGCGGGAGGGAACAATGAGCAGTTCTTC CASSVDPPAGGNNEQFF
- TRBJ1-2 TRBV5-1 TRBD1 TGCGCCAGCAGCTTACAGGGGTATGGCTACACCTTC CASSLQGYGYTF
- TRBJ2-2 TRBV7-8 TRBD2 TGTGCCAGCAGCTCAGGGGGACTAGCGGGGAGGGGAGCCGGGGAGCTGTTTTTT CASSSGGLAGRGAGELFF
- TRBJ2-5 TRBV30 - TGTGCCTGGAGTCTCGGACAGCAAGAGACCCAGTACTTC CAWSLGQQETQYF
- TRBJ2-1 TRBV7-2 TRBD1 TGTGCCAGCAGCAGCAGACAGGGTGAAAATGAGCAGTTCTTC CASSSRQGENEQFF
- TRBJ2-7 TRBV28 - TGTGCCAGCAGATGGGGACGGGAGTTCTCCTACGAGCAGTACTTC CASRWGREFSYEQYF
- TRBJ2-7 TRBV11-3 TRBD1 TGTGCCAGCAGCCCTCACCGGGACAGCTACGAGCAGTACTTC CASSPHRDSYEQYF
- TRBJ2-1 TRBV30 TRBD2 TGTGCCTGGAGTGGGGCCCCCGGGACTAGCGGGAGAATTTATGAGCAGTTCTTC CAWSGAPGTSGRIYEQFF
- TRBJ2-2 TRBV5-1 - TGCGCCAGCAGCTTTTCCAGATCGAACACCGGGGAGCTGTTTTTT CASSFSRSNTGELFF
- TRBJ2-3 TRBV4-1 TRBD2 TGCGCCAGCAGCCAAGAAGGTAGCGGGAGGGCGGGGAATACGCAGTATTTT CASSQEGSGRAGNTQYF
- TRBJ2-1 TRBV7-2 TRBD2 TGTGCCAGCAGCTTTAGCGGGACGAATGAGCAGTTCTTC CASSFSGTNEQFF
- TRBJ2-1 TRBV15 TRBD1 TGTGCCACCAGTCCTGACAGGGGGGCGTACAATGAGCAGTTCTTC CATSPDRGAYNEQFF
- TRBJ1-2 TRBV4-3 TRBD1 TGCGCCAGCAGCCAAGACCGGGACAGGGGCATCATAGTATATGGCTACACCTTC CASSQDRDRGIIVYGYTF
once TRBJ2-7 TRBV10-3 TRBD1 TGTGCCATCAGCGGTGGGACAGCCCCTGGATACGAGCAGTACTTC CAISGGTAPGYEQYF
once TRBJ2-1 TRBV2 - TGTGCCAGCTTTGGGGAGCGTTACAATGAGCAGTTCTTC CASFGERYNEQFF
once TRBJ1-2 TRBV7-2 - TGTGCCAGCAGCCGAACCAGGGAAACCAACTATGGCTACACCTTC CASSRTRETNYGYTF
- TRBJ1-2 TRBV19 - TGTGCCAGTAGTATAGTTAATAGGGGCCTGGAATATGGCTACACCTTC CASSIVNRGLEYGYTF
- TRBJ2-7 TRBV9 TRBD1 TGTGCCAGCAGCGTAGGAACAGGGGGCTCATACGAGCAGTACTTC CASSVGTGGSYEQYF
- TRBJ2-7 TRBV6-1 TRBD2 TGTGCCAGCATCCTAGCGGGAGTGCTCTACGAGCAGTACTTC CASILAGVLYEQYF
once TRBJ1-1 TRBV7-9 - TGTGCCAGCAGCTCCTCCGGGGGGACGCCTGAAGCTTTCTTT CASSSSGGTPEAFF
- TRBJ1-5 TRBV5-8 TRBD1 TGTGCCAGCAGCCTGGGACAGCCCAATCAGCCCCAGCATTTT CASSLGQPNQPQHF
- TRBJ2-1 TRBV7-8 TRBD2 TGTGCCAGCAGCTTAGCGATGGAGCGGGAGATATCCTACAATGAGCAGTTCTTC CASSLAMEREISYNEQFF
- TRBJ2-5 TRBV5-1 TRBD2 TGCGCCAGCAGCTCCCCACTAGCGGGAGGATTGGAGACCCAGTACTTC CASSSPLAGGLETQYF
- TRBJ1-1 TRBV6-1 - TGTGCCAGCAGCGAGAAACAGATCCTGAACACTGAAGCTTTCTTT CASSEKQILNTEAFF
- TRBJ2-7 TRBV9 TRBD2 TGTGCCAGCAGCGTTGGACTAGCGGGGATCTACGAGCAGTACTTC CASSVGLAGIYEQYF
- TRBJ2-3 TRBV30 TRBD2 TGTGCCTGGAGTCGGGCTAGCGGGGATACAGATACGCAGTATTTT CAWSRASGDTDTQYF
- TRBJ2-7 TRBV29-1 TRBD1 TGCAGCGTTGGGGACAGGGATGGCTCCTACGAGCAGTACTTC CSVGDRDGSYEQYF
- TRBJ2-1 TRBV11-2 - TGTGCCAGCAGCCCCCCGGAGGCCACTGGTGAGCAGTTCTTC CASSPPEATGEQFF
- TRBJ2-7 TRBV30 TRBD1 TGTGCCTGGGAGAGGACAGGGGGCTACGAGCAGTACTTC CAWERTGGYEQYF
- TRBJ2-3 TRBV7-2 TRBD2 TGTGCCAGCAGCTTAGAATTACTAGCGGTACGCACAGATACGCAGTATTTT CASSLELLAVRTDTQYF
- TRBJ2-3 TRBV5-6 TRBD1 TGTGCCAGCAGCTCCCGGGACAGGGGGACAGATACGCAGTATTTT CASSSRDRGTDTQYF
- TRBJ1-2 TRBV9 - TGTGCCAGCAGCGTAGCCCGCGGGGAAAGGGATGGCTACACCTTC CASSVARGERDGYTF
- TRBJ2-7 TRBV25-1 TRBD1 TGTGCCAGCAGTGAGGTGGACAGGTTGGACGGCGAGCAGTACTTC CASSEVDRLDGEQYF
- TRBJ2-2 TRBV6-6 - TGTGCCACCGGACAGACCAACACCGGGGAGCTGTTTTTT CATGQTNTGELFF
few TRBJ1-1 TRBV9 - TGTGCCAGCAGCGTAGAAGGGGACACTGAAGCTTTCTTT CASSVEGDTEAFF
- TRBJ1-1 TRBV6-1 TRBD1 TGTGCCAGCGAATCCGGACAGGTTAACACTGAAGCTTTCTTT CASESGQVNTEAFF
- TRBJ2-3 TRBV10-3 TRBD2 TGTGCCATCAGTGAGTCAGGGCTAGCGGGAGCAGATACGCAGTATTTT CAISESGLAGADTQYF
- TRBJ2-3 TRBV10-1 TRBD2 TGCGCCAGCAGTCAGACTAGCGGGAGGGCAGATACGCAGTATTTT CASSQTSGRADTQYF
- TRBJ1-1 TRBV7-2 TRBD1 TGTGCCAGCAACCTCGACAGGGGTGATAGGTACACTGAAGCTTTCTTT CASNLDRGDRYTEAFF
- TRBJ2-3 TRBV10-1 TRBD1 TGCGCCAGCAGCTCCTCGGGAACAGGGGTTGGAGATACGCAGTATTTT CASSSSGTGVGDTQYF
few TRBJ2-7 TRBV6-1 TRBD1 TGTGCCAGCAGTGATACAGGGGGCTTATCCTACGAGCAGTACTTC CASSDTGGLSYEQYF